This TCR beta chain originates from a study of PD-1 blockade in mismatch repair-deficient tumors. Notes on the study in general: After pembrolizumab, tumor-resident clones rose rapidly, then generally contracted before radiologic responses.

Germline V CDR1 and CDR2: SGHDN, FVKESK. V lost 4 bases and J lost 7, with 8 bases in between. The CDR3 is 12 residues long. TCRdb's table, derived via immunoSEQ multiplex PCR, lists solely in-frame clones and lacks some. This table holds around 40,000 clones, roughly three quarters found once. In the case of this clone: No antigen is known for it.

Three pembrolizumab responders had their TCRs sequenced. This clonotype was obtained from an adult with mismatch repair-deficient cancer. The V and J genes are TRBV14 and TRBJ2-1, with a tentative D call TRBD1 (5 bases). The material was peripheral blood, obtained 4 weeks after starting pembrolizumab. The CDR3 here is CASSRTSNEQFF. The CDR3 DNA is TGTGCCAGCAGCCGGACATCTAATGAGCAGTTCTTC.